The T cell receptor (beta chain) described here comes from a study of cytomegalovirus exposure and HLA in healthy donors. Whole-study results and caveats: Reportedly, cytomegalovirus status was diagnosed with high sensitivity and specificity.

The PCR made use of 60 Vbeta and 13 Jbeta primers. This table comes from immunoSEQ multiplex PCR, and its TCRdb copy is limited to in-frame clones, with some not included. This sample has 150,000 to 200,000 clones; 55% to 75% occur once, and the top ten carry roughly 2.5%. This clone was seen a handful of times. Its antigen is as yet unknown. With 5 bases removed from V and 8 bases from J, the gap between germline ends came to 19 bases. CDR1 is SGHVS, CDR2 FQNEAQ, per germline. This CDR3 spans 15 amino acids. The chain joins TRBV7-8 to TRBJ2-1; D is perhaps TRBD1 (7 bases). The receptor was derived from a human donor in good health. The sample consisted of PBMCs. The CDR3 nucleotides read TGTGCCAGCAGCGGAGGGACAGCTCTGGACCATGAGCAGTTCTTC. Translation gives CASSGGTALDHEQFF.